This T cell receptor beta chain stems from a study of cytomegalovirus exposure and HLA in healthy donors. Study conclusions and caveats: The number of N-insertions in an Asian-associated ancestry cluster was reportedly below the approximately 600-donor mean in a later analysis. A later analysis linked a missense variant in DCLRE1C to the trimming of TCR beta V and J genes. Whilst most TCR sequences proved rare, a subset of public TCRs occurred across many donors.

As to this clone: Its antigen remains unknown.

Donors in the study were healthy people who gave bone marrow. The J segment lost 7 bases and the V segment lost 7 bases, leaving 8 bases of the junction unmatched. CDR3 length equals 16 residues. Germline assignment: CDR1 MDHEN and CDR2 SYDVKM. It was with 60 Vbeta and 13 Jbeta primers that the PCR ran. Generated by immunoSEQ multiplex PCR, the TCRdb table keeps only in-frame clones and is missing some. Of 90,000 or so clones listed, 70% are singletons. This TCR came from a woman aged 45 to 65 in good health and CMV-seropositive. The chain is built from TRBV28 and TRBJ2-2; 14 nucleotides align to TRBD2. The sample was PBMCs. Here the CDR3 DNA reads TGTGCCAGCACTAACCCGGGACTAGCGGGAGTCGGGGAGCTGTTTTTT. This sequence encodes CASTNPGLAGVGELFF.